What follows describes a single TCR beta chain. Its target is unknown. The record originates from a study of cytomegalovirus exposure and HLA in healthy donors. As for the study in general: According to later analysis, the same platform produced the 110 or so validation and under 700 first-cohort repertoires. Study outcomes and limitations: Testing in vitro showed a few CMV-associated chains specific for CMV antigens.

The donors were part of the 120-subject validation cohort, which stood apart from the approximately 670-subject first cohort. This CDR3 comprises 18 residues. The germline gives CDR1 SGHNT, CDR2 YYREEE (reference sequence). The J segment lost 9 bases and the V segment lost 3 bases, leaving 18 bases of the junction unmatched. Sequencing was performed with immunoSEQ multiplex PCR; in TCRdb, only in-frame clones are kept and a portion is missing. This repertoire shows hundreds of thousands of clones, 86% found once; its top ten account for under 0.95%. The TCR sequence derives from a woman aged 18 to 35 in good health and CMV-seronegative. Sequencing was carried out using PBMCs. The V gene is TRBV5-4, the J gene TRBJ2-3; TRBD2 matches 11 bases. CDR3 in DNA: TGTGCCAGCAGCTCCGATTATGATAGCGGGGGGGTTTTAGGCACGCAGTATTTT. Protein product: CASSSDYDSGGVLGTQYF.